What follows are 17 T cell receptor beta chains derived from one specimen sequenced in a study of T cells in Graves' hyperthyroidism and ophthalmopathy. Researchers took RNA transcripts and amplified the TCR beta CDR3 regions from them. HTBI primers were used for first-round RT-PCR of the TCR CDR3. TCRdb re-called the multiplex PCR reads with MiXCR, one entry per CDR3 protein. The sample yields 400,000 to 600,000 distinct CDR3 sequences, around 21% seen once. Sequenced sample: blood. These receptors were taken from a man aged 18 to 29 with Graves' hyperthyroidism.

This clonotype was seen ten or more times. V is TRBV28 and J is TRBJ2-5; D gene unclear. CDR3 length: 11 amino acids. Germline CDR1 is MDHEN and CDR2 is SYDVKM. V was cut by 6 bases and J by 3 bases, with 5 bases left in between. The CDR3 DNA sequence: TGTGCCAGCAGAGAGGAAGAGACCCAGTACTTC. Translating it yields CASREEETQYF.

In its sample, this clonotype was seen many times. The chain joins TRBV20-1 to TRBJ2-7; 9 nucleotides line up with TRBD1. Per the germline V gene, CDR1 is DFQATT and CDR2 is SNEGSKA (reference sequence). Unmatched junction bases numbered 14, after V lost 7 bases and J lost 4 bases. The CDR3 spans 15 residues. The CDR3 here is CSGARPGQGGYEQYF. The CDR3 region has the DNA TGCAGTGGGGCGCGGCCGGGACAGGGAGGTTACGAGCAGTACTTC.

Ten or more counts support this clonotype. This rearrangement joins TRBV12-3 or TRBV12-4 to TRBJ1-2; TRBD1 is a possible D gene (6 bases). V was trimmed by 3 bases and J by 8 bases, leaving 13 bases between them. This CDR3 has 13 amino acids. The CDR3 nucleotides are TGTGCCAGCAGTTTCCCACAGGGATCAGGCTACACCTTC. It codes for CASSFPQGSGYTF.

Ten or more counts support this clonotype. The chain uses TRBV6-5 and TRBJ1-5, with D tentatively TRBD1 (5 bases). Germline CDR1 MNHEY, CDR2 SVGAGI. The CDR3 sequence is 15 residues long. Trimming shortened V by 0 bases and J by 7 bases, and 13 bases separated the two germline ends. The DNA of the CDR3 is TGTGCCAGCAGTTACTCGGGGCTGGAGGGACAGCCCCAGCATTTT. It translates to CASSYSGLEGQPQHF.

This clonotype was picked up a small number of times. This chain joins TRBV6-1 and TRBJ1-3; maybe TRBD1 (6 bases). CDR1 is MNHNS, CDR2 SASEGT, per germline. This CDR3 has 13 residues. V shed 6 bases and J shed 2 bases, with 8 bases lying between them. The CDR3 here is CASRGGPGNTIYF. CDR3 nucleotides: TGTGCCAGCAGGGGGGGCCCTGGAAACACCATATATTTT.

There are many counts of this clonotype. J is TRBJ1-1 and V is TRBV7-9, with D maybe TRBD1 (6 bases). Trimming took off 5 bases at V and 4 bases at J, with 17 bases between the two ends. CDR1 SEHNR and CDR2 FQNEAQ come from the germline V gene (reference sequence). This CDR3 has 15 amino acids. In nucleotides, the CDR3 is TGTGCCAGCAGCCACTACAGGGTCGGATCCACTGAAGCTTTCTTT. Protein product: CASSHYRVGSTEAFF.

The V call is TRBV28, the J call TRBJ2-5; 8 bases align to TRBD1. The V gene end was trimmed by 5 bases and the J gene end by 5 bases; junction bases not matched to a gene: 10. This CDR3 spans 15 amino acids. CDR1 and CDR2 from the germline V gene are MDHEN and SYDVKM. CDR3 sequence reads: CASSTVGTGGETQYF. In DNA form, the CDR3 reads TGTGCCAGCAGTACCGTAGGGACAGGTGGGGAGACCCAGTACTTC.

With respect to this clonotype: Possible read error: a much larger clone is one base away. The chain links TRBV29-1 to TRBJ1-1; D gene unclear. Germline lookup yields CDR1 SQVTM and CDR2 ANQGSEA. Trimming cost V 3 bases and J 1 base, with 9 bases left between them. The CDR3 is made up of 13 amino acids. The CDR3 reads CSVELVRNTEAFF. The CDR3 coding sequence is TGCAGCGTTGAGCTCGTAAGGAACACTGAAGCTTTCTTT.

This clonotype came up a few times. The chain is built from TRBV12-3 or TRBV12-4 and TRBJ2-4; 7 bases align to TRBD1. Losses at the gene ends were 4 bases for V and 6 bases for J; bases not matched to a gene: 3. The CDR3 is 13 residues long. The CDR3 sequence: CASSSHRGNIQYF. The DNA for the CDR3 is TGTGCCAGCAGTTCCCACAGGGGAAACATTCAGTACTTC.

The sample holds many counts of this clonotype. This sequence joins TRBV5-1 and TRBJ2-7; TRBD1 or TRBD2 may be the D gene (5 bases each). Trimming stripped 0 bases from V and 4 bases from J, with 14 bases between. The CDR3 spans 15 residues. The germline CDR1 and CDR2 sequences are SGHRS and YFSETQ. CDR3 region: CASSLEVGREYEQYF. The CDR3 DNA follows: TGCGCCAGCAGCTTGGAAGTAGGCAGGGAGTACGAGCAGTACTTC.

A few counts support this clonotype. A much larger clone lies one base from this, so it may be a read error. This chain joins TRBV12-3 or TRBV12-4 and TRBJ1-2; TRBD1 aligns across 9 bases. CDR3 length: 17 amino acids. CDR3 nucleotides: TGTGCCAGCAGTTTATTTTCCACAGGGGGCGGTAACTATGGCTGCACCTTC. It translates to CASSLFSTGGGNYGCTF.

This clonotype has at least ten counts. This chain uses TRBV11-2 with TRBJ2-5; 8 nucleotides line up with TRBD1. The CDR3 contains 16 residues. Germline lookup yields CDR1 SGHAT and CDR2 FQNNGV. Trimming took 0 bases from V and 4 from J; bases not matched to a gene: 7. The CDR3: CASSLEVRGLSETQYF. CDR3 DNA: TGTGCCAGCAGCTTAGAAGTCAGGGGGCTTTCAGAGACCCAGTACTTC.

This clonotype was seen at least ten times. This chain links TRBV12-3 or TRBV12-4 with TRBJ2-7, with D hard to call. This CDR3 has 13 residues. V lost 4 bases and J lost 5, with 12 bases in between. The CDR3 here is CASSYYTANEQYF. The CDR3 DNA reads TGTGCCAGCAGTTACTATACAGCCAACGAGCAGTACTTC.

In this sample, this clonotype turned up a few times. The rearrangement joins TRBV6-5 to TRBJ1-2, with D uncertain. The CDR3 consists of 14 residues. V was trimmed by 8 bases and J by 5 bases, leaving 18 bases between them. Germline V lookup: CDR1 MNHEY, CDR2 SVGAGI. The DNA of the CDR3 is TGTGCCAGCGTTCGACGGCAAGGAGAATATGGCTACACCTTC. Encoded protein: CASVRRQGEYGYTF.

This clonotype was recorded many times. The CDR3 bases are TGTGCCAGCAGTTACAGGGCAGGGCTGGGGGCTGGGGCCAACGTCCTGACTTTC. Encoded protein: CASSYRAGLGAGANVLTF. V and J are TRBV6-2 or TRBV6-3 and TRBJ2-6; D possibly matches TRBD1 or TRBD2 (5 bases each). Germline CDR1 is MNHEY and CDR2 is SVGEGT. Trimming removed 2 bases from V and 2 bases from J, with 16 bases in between. The length of the CDR3 is 18 residues.

In its sample, this clonotype was seen many times. The CDR3 sequence is CASSSQMDSGYEQYF. The CDR3 DNA reads TGCGCCAGCAGCTCCCAGATGGATTCTGGATACGAGCAGTACTTC. V gene TRBV5-1 combines with J gene TRBJ2-7; no clear D gene. V lost 3 bases and J 4 bases, leaving 17 bases between the germline ends. The CDR3 extends over 15 amino acids. Per the germline V gene, CDR1 is SGHRS and CDR2 is YFSETQ. The full variable domain, in which reference TRBV5-1 and TRBJ2-7 provide the parts outside the CDR3, is KAGVTQTPRYLIKTRGQQVTLSCSPISGHRSVSWYQQTPGQGLQFLFEYFSETQRNKGNFPGRFSGRQFSNSRSEMNVSTLELGDSALYLCASSSQMDSGYEQYFGPGTRLTVT.

This clonotype occurred a few times. The rearrangement links TRBV20-1 to TRBJ2-4; D possibly corresponds to TRBD1 (6 bases). CDR3 length equals 13 residues. V lost 4 bases and J 6 bases, leaving 13 bases between the germline ends. The germline CDR1 and CDR2 sequences are DFQATT and SNEGSKA (reference sequence). The CDR3 DNA sequence: TGCAGTGCTATGGGACACCTCGGAAACATTCAGTACTTC. Its protein product is CSAMGHLGNIQYF.